This entry lists 10 T cell receptor beta chains sequenced from one sample in a study of regulatory T cells in long-lasting Graves disease. Sample time point: persistent/refractory GD, antithyroid drugs over 5 years with positive TRAb. Extracted RNA from PBMCs served as the source of the TCR library. Combining iRepertoire HTBI primers with Arm-PCR of CDR3 regions, the authors built TCR beta libraries. TCRdb ran MiXCR on the multiplex PCR reads and lists one entry per CDR3 protein. Among approximately 360,000 distinct CDR3 sequences listed, approximately 25% were seen once. The sequencing used peripheral blood mononuclear cells (PBMCs), collected when the disease was refractory, from a patient treated with antithyroid drugs. All receptors come from a woman in her forties with Graves disease.

This clonotype showed up many times. CDR3 in DNA: TGTGCCAGCAGCGTAGGTCGGCAGGGACTTTTATATGGCTACACCTTC. Translation: CASSVGRQGLLYGYTF. V and J are TRBV9 and TRBJ1-2, with TRBD1 as a possible D gene (5 bases). This CDR3 has 16 residues. Between the trimmed V and J ends, which lost 0 bases and 5 bases, there was a span of 17 bases. The germline V gene has CDR1 SGDLS and CDR2 YYNGEE.

This clonotype has at least ten counts. This chain links TRBV9 with TRBJ2-7, with 13 nucleotides matching TRBD2. V gave up 9 bases and J gave up 4 bases; unmatched junction bases: 7. Per the germline V gene, CDR1 is SGDLS and CDR2 is YYNGEE. There are 14 residues in the CDR3. The CDR3 sequence: CANGTSGIRYEQYF. In DNA, the CDR3 is TGTGCCAACGGGACTAGCGGGATAAGGTACGAGCAGTACTTC.

On this clonotype: A much larger clone differs from this one at a single base, so this may be a read error. The chain is built from TRBV28 and TRBJ1-2, with 7 positions matching TRBD1. This CDR3 is built from 14 residues. Per germline, CDR1 MDHEN and CDR2 SYDVKM. The ends lost 6 bases at V and 8 bases at J; junction bases unmatched: 12. DNA for the CDR3: TGTGCCAGCAGCCCCAGGACAGGCTCTAGGGGCTACACCTTC. Translating gives CASSPRTGSRGYTF.

This clonotype was seen repeatedly, ten times or more. The V and J genes are TRBV12-3 or TRBV12-4 and TRBJ2-2; D gene unclear. The CDR3 spans 12 residues. V was clipped by 6 bases and J by 8 bases, with 10 bases between them. The CDR3 spells CASRGIGGELFF. For the CDR3, the DNA is TGTGCCAGCAGAGGGATCGGGGGGGAGCTGTTTTTT.

The genes are TRBV19 and TRBJ1-5; D is unresolved. The ends were cut back, 3 bases at V and 7 bases at J, with 10 bases in the middle. Germline V gene lookup returns CDR1 LNHDA and CDR2 SQIVND (reference sequence). This CDR3 is 13 amino acids long. The CDR3 loop is CASSITISQPQHF. In DNA, the CDR3 is TGTGCCAGTAGTATTACCATATCCCAGCCCCAGCATTTT.

CDR3 nucleotide sequence: TGTGCCAGCTCACCCCACCCCGACAGAGACACTGAAGCTTTCTTT. Amino acids: CASSPHPDRDTEAFF. The J gene is TRBJ1-1, the V gene TRBV18; TRBD1 might be the D (5 bases). The ends were cut back, 3 bases at V and 3 bases at J, with 14 bases in the middle. Germline lookup yields CDR1 KGHSH and CDR2 LQKENI. This CDR3 contains 15 residues. The full variable domain, completed using reference TRBV18 and TRBJ1-1, is NAGVMQNPRHLVRRRGQEARLRCSPMKGHSHVYWYRQLPEEGLKFMVYLQKENIIDESGMPKERFSAEFPKEGPSILRIQQVVRGDSAAYFCASSPHPDRDTEAFFGQGTRLTVV.

This clonotype came up a few times. The chain joins TRBV14 to TRBJ2-2; D is possibly TRBD2 (5 bases). This CDR3 contains 16 residues. V was shortened by 0 bases and J by 2 bases, with 10 bases between the two germline ends. Germline V gene lookup returns CDR1 SGHDN and CDR2 FVKESK. Here the CDR3 DNA reads TGTGCCAGCAGCCAAGAGAGGAGCGGTAACACCGGGGAGCTGTTTTTT. This sequence encodes CASSQERSGNTGELFF.

There are many counts of this clonotype. The chain uses TRBV28 and TRBJ1-1, with a weak D call TRBD1 (6 bases). V shed 5 bases and J shed 4 bases, with 17 bases lying between them. This CDR3 comprises 15 residues. From germline, CDR1 is MDHEN and CDR2 SYDVKM. DNA for the CDR3: TGTGCCAGCAGTCTCGCCGCGGGGGGGCCCACTGAAGCTTTCTTT. It yields the protein CASSLAAGGPTEAFF.

This clonotype was seen repeatedly, ten times or more. The chain recombines TRBV2 with TRBJ2-5; no firm D call. The ends were cut back, 6 bases at V and 5 bases at J, with 19 bases in the middle. Germline V gene lookup returns CDR1 SNHLY and CDR2 FYNNEI. This CDR3 has 15 amino acids. CDR3 DNA sequence: TGTGCCAGCAGCTTGGACGGAGCATCGGGTGAGACCCAGTACTTC. This sequence encodes CASSLDGASGETQYF.

The rearrangement links TRBV4-2 to TRBJ2-1, with TRBD2 matching 9 bases. V dropped 0 bases and J dropped 7; count of bases not matched to a gene: 7. CDR1 and CDR2 from the germline V gene are LGHNA and YNFKEQ. The CDR3 totals 16 residues. The CDR3 sequence: CASSQDPLAGWNEQFF. In DNA form, the CDR3 reads TGTGCCAGCAGCCAAGATCCCCTAGCGGGATGGAATGAGCAGTTCTTC.